This passage covers 28 T cell receptor beta chains from one sample sequenced in a study of cytomegalovirus exposure and HLA in healthy donors (TCRdb year 2017). Library prep was done by the immunoSEQ multiplex PCR assay. TCRdb mirrors the immuneACCESS table, restricted to in-frame sequences. Some clones are absent from its copies; in checked studies, under half trace to an unresolved V gene, and the reason for the others is unknown. The sample has more than 250,000 clones on record, 86% of them singletons. The ten largest clones add up to roughly 0.8% of the sample. The specimen was PBMCs. These receptors were taken from a woman younger than 35 in good health and CMV-seronegative.

This clone turned up a few times. The chain recombines TRBV27 with TRBJ2-1; the match to TRBD2 covers 7 bases. The CDR3 length is 13 residues. V was pared by 2 bases and J by 10 bases, with 5 bases of the junction left unmatched. Germline V gene sequence: CDR1 MNHEY, CDR2 SMNVEV (reference sequence). The CDR3 loop is CASSLVSGGEQFF. DNA for the CDR3: TGTGCCAGCAGTTTAGTGTCGGGAGGCGAGCAGTTCTTC.

J is TRBJ2-1 and V is TRBV11-3; TRBD2 aligns across 9 bases. CDR3 length equals 14 residues. Germline CDR1 SGHNT, CDR2 YENEEA. The V segment lost 0 bases and the J segment 9 bases; nucleotides outside the gene matches: 3. The CDR3 here is CASSLEAGGGEQFF. For the CDR3, the DNA is TGTGCCAGCAGCTTAGAGGCGGGAGGGGGTGAGCAGTTCTTC.

V is TRBV19 and J is TRBJ2-7, with TRBD2 matching over 8 bases. The CDR3 length is 14 residues. Germline CDR1 and CDR2: LNHDA and SQIVND (reference sequence). With V trimmed by 5 bases and J by 3 bases, 6 bases remained unmatched. CDR3 residues: CASSLGLAFYEQYF. The CDR3 bases are TGTGCCAGTAGTCTCGGACTAGCTTTCTACGAGCAGTACTTC.

The V call is TRBV9, the J call TRBJ2-5; TRBD1 is a possible D gene (6 bases). Deletions cut 3 bases from V and 0 bases from J, with 12 bases between. This CDR3 is 15 amino acids long. Germline CDR1 is SGDLS and CDR2 is YYNGEE. CDR3: CASSANQGYQETQYF. The CDR3, as DNA: TGTGCCAGCAGCGCCAACCAGGGGTACCAAGAGACCCAGTACTTC. The full variable domain, rest sourced from reference TRBV9 and TRBJ2-5, is DSGVTQTPKHLITATGQRVTLRCSPRSGDLSVYWYQQSLDQGLQFLIQYYNGEERAKGNILERFSAQQFPDLHSELNLSSLELGDSALYFCASSANQGYQETQYFGPGTRLLVL.

The chain carries TRBV7-9 and TRBJ2-2; TRBD2 matches 10 bases. Germline values: CDR1 SEHNR, CDR2 FQNEAQ (reference sequence). The ends lost 1 base at V and 5 bases at J; junction bases unmatched: 4. The CDR3 loop spans 16 amino acids. The CDR3 sequence: CASSLGLAGETGELFF. CDR3 bases: TGTGCCAGCAGCTTAGGGCTAGCGGGAGAGACCGGGGAGCTGTTTTTT.

The J gene is TRBJ2-2, the V gene TRBV19, with 8 bases aligning to TRBD1. V trimming: 1 base; J trimming: 1 base; junction bases outside the gene matches: 5. The germline V gene encodes CDR1 LNHDA and CDR2 SQIVND (reference sequence). The CDR3 is 17 residues long. This CDR3 is CASSIGPGQVNTGELFF. The CDR3 coding sequence is TGTGCCAGTAGTATAGGCCCGGGACAGGTGAACACCGGGGAGCTGTTTTTT.

The chain combines TRBV19 with TRBJ1-2; 8 bases map to TRBD1. Germline V gene lookup returns CDR1 LNHDA and CDR2 SQIVND (reference sequence). This CDR3 contains 18 residues. V dropped 3 bases and J dropped 0; count of bases not matched to a gene: 12. Here the CDR3 DNA reads TGTGCCAGTAGTATCGGGCGCCGGGACAGGAGAGCTAACTATGGCTACACCTTC. Translated: CASSIGRRDRRANYGYTF.

The rearrangement uses TRBV5-1 and TRBJ2-7; 8 positions match TRBD2. The CDR3 is 17 residues long. Germline-derived CDR1 and CDR2 are SGHRS and YFSETQ. Trimming at V came to 3 bases and at J to 2 bases, leaving 13 bases not matched to a gene. DNA of the CDR3: TGCGCCAGCAGCTCCCCCGGGGGGGACTTTTCGACCTACGAGCAGTACTTC. As protein: CASSSPGGDFSTYEQYF.

V is TRBV7-2 and J is TRBJ1-5, with 9 positions matching TRBD1. Germline trimming cut 6 bases from V and 5 bases from J; bases unmatched to any gene: 2. There are 13 residues in the CDR3. Germline CDR1 reads SGHTA; CDR2 reads FQGNSA. The chain's CDR3 is CASSRQGDQPQHF. As DNA, the CDR3 is TGTGCCAGCAGTCGACAGGGGGATCAGCCCCAGCATTTT.

The rearrangement uses TRBV27 and TRBJ1-5, with a possible D match to TRBD1 (5 bases). Germline lookup yields CDR1 MNHEY and CDR2 SMNVEV (reference sequence). CDR3 length equals 16 residues. V was pared by 5 bases and J by 2 bases, with 16 bases between. CDR3 in amino acids: CASSPTGVIGNQPQHF. DNA of the CDR3: TGTGCCAGCAGTCCGACGGGGGTTATAGGCAATCAGCCCCAGCATTTT.

As regards this clone: Other nucleotide sequences in the sample specify the same CDR3. The chain links TRBV6-5 to TRBJ2-3, with D unclear. V lost 8 bases and J 1 base, leaving 7 bases between the germline ends. This CDR3 has 12 amino acids. Per germline, CDR1 MNHEY and CDR2 SVGAGI. CDR3 region: CASSQGTDTQYF. Here the CDR3 DNA reads TGTGCCAGCTCTCAGGGCACAGATACGCAGTATTTT.

This clone was observed once. The V and J genes are TRBV7-8 and TRBJ1-2; 8 bases map to TRBD1. V gave up 4 bases and J gave up 0 bases; unmatched junction bases: 13. The CDR3 runs 18 residues. CDR1 and CDR2 (germline): SGHVS, FQNEAQ. The CDR3 nucleotides read TGTGCCAGCAGCTCGACGGACAGGGCTGTCGGAACTAACTATGGCTACACCTTC. It encodes CASSSTDRAVGTNYGYTF.

The chain combines TRBV7-3 with TRBJ2-5; 8 bases are shared with TRBD2. This CDR3 is built from 13 residues. After removal of 3 bases from V and 4 bases from J, the junction contained 1 base not matched to a gene. From germline, CDR1 is SGHTA and CDR2 FQGTGA. The CDR3 loop reads CASSFSGTETQYF. The CDR3 region has the DNA TGTGCCAGCAGCTTTAGCGGGACAGAGACCCAGTACTTC.

The chain is built from TRBV29-1 and TRBJ1-2; D is possibly TRBD1 (5 bases). Trimming pared 0 bases from V and 6 bases from J, leaving 20 bases between. Per germline, CDR1 SQVTM and CDR2 ANQGSEA. This CDR3 comprises 16 residues. CDR3 loop: CSVEDPGAGRRNGYTF. Here the CDR3 DNA reads TGCAGCGTTGAAGATCCTGGGGCGGGACGCCGGAATGGCTACACCTTC.

This rearrangement joins TRBV10-3 to TRBJ2-7, with 9 positions matching TRBD1. The CDR3 has 15 amino acids. After removal of 2 bases from V and 3 bases from J, the junction contained 5 bases not matched to a gene. Germline assignment: CDR1 ENHRY and CDR2 SYGVKD. CDR3 nucleotides: TGTGCCATCAGTGAGCCCGACAGGGGGGACTACGAGCAGTACTTC. It is translated as CAISEPDRGDYEQYF.

This chain links TRBV7-2 with TRBJ2-5; D is unclear. V was trimmed by 5 bases and J by 6 bases, leaving 10 bases between them. Germline V lookup: CDR1 SGHTA, CDR2 FQGNSA. The CDR3 length is 12 residues. This CDR3 is CASSPGWKTQYF. CDR3 coding DNA: TGTGCCAGCAGCCCGGGTTGGAAGACCCAGTACTTC. The variable domain in full, completed from reference TRBV7-2 and TRBJ2-5, reads GAGVSQSPSNKVTEKGKDVELRCDPISGHTALYWYRQSLGQGLEFLIYFQGNSAPDKSGLPSDRFSAERTGGSVSTLTIQRTQQEDSAVYLCASSPGWKTQYFGPGTRLLVL.

This chain uses TRBV29-1 with TRBJ1-1; tentatively, D is TRBD1 (6 bases). Germline V CDR1 and CDR2: SQVTM, ANQGSEA. V gave up 6 bases and J gave up 2 bases, with 13 bases separating them. CDR3 length: 13 amino acids. Here the CDR3 reads CSVNDRINTEAFF. For the CDR3, the DNA is TGCAGCGTCAACGACAGGATCAACACTGAAGCTTTCTTT. Variable domain in full (rest from reference TRBV29-1 and TRBJ1-1): SAVISQKPSRDICQRGTSLTIQCQVDSQVTMMFWYRQQPGQSLTLIATANQGSEATYESGFVIDKFPISRPNLTFSTLTVSNMSPEDSSIYLCSVNDRINTEAFFGQGTRLTVV.

The chain joins TRBV7-3 to TRBJ2-5; 11 bases align to TRBD2. J was trimmed by 4 bases and V by 2 bases; bases with no gene match: 0. CDR1 SGHTA and CDR2 FQGTGA come from the germline V gene. The CDR3 spans 14 residues. The CDR3 DNA sequence: TGTGCCAGCAGCTTACTAGCGGGAGGAGAGACCCAGTACTTC. Residues: CASSLLAGGETQYF.

The chain links TRBV6-5 to TRBJ2-7; 7 bases match TRBD1. CDR1 is MNHEY, CDR2 SVGAGI, per germline. The CDR3 covers 15 residues. J lost 0 bases, V lost 6 bases, and 8 bases had no gene match. CDR3 residues: CASRAHRGSSYEQYF. CDR3 coding DNA: TGTGCCAGCAGAGCCCACAGGGGTAGCTCCTACGAGCAGTACTTC.

V is TRBV10-2 and J is TRBJ2-2; 9 bases are a match to TRBD1. The trim removed 3 bases at V and 5 bases at J, leaving 1 base unmatched. Looked up from germline, CDR1 is WSHSY and CDR2 is SAAADI. CDR3 length: 14 amino acids. This chain's CDR3 is CASSEGTGTGELFF. CDR3 bases: TGCGCCAGCAGTGAAGGGACAGGGACCGGGGAGCTGTTTTTT.

The CDR3 protein is CAISEGLVYEQYF. CDR3 nucleotides: TGTGCCATCAGTGAGGGACTTGTCTACGAGCAGTACTTC. The V gene is TRBV10-3, the J gene TRBJ2-7; TRBD2 might be the D (5 bases). The V and J ends lost 2 bases and 3 bases respectively, with 8 bases between them. This CDR3 is 13 amino acids long. Germline V gene data show CDR1 as ENHRY and CDR2 as SYGVKD.

This clone showed up many times. The rearrangement links TRBV6-1 to TRBJ1-5; D perhaps matches TRBD1 (6 bases). V lost 6 bases and J lost 6, with 15 bases in between. The CDR3 runs to 14 residues. Germline V CDR1 and CDR2: MNHNS, SASEGT. DNA for the CDR3: TGTGCCAGCAGCGACTCAGGGGATGCTCAGCCCCAGCATTTT. Protein: CASSDSGDAQPQHF.

The chain recombines TRBV23-1 with TRBJ1-2; 10 bases agree with TRBD1. TRBV23-1 is reported as an ORF; its role is uncertain. Trimming at V came to 3 bases and at J to 2 bases, leaving 9 bases not matched to a gene. The CDR3 is 17 residues long. DNA for the CDR3: TGCGCCAGCAGTCAGCCCAGACAGGGGGCAAAGAACTATGGCTACACCTTC. It yields the protein CASSQPRQGAKNYGYTF.

This chain joins TRBV6-1 and TRBJ2-6; D not resolved. The CDR3 covers 15 residues. The ends were cut back, 8 bases at V and 0 bases at J, with 11 bases in the middle. Germline CDR1 reads MNHNS; CDR2 reads SASEGT. Here the CDR3 reads CASVTGTSGANVLTF. CDR3 bases: TGTGCCAGCGTTACGGGTACCTCTGGGGCCAACGTCCTGACTTTC.

The rearrangement uses TRBV7-2 and TRBJ2-1; D not resolved. CDR1 and CDR2 from the germline V gene are SGHTA and FQGNSA. The V end was cut by 5 bases, the J end by 10 bases, with 9 bases between. CDR3 size: 11 residues. The CDR3 DNA sequence: TGTGCCAGCAGCCCACTGGAGGAGCAGTTCTTC. This gives the protein CASSPLEEQFF.

The V and J genes are TRBV19 and TRBJ1-2, with D tentatively TRBD1 (5 bases). CDR1 and CDR2 (germline): LNHDA, SQIVND (reference sequence). This CDR3 spans 15 amino acids. V shed 6 bases and J shed 3 bases, with 17 bases lying between them. This CDR3 is CASSPLRGRDYGYTF. The CDR3 DNA sequence: TGTGCCAGTAGCCCCCTTAGGGGCAGGGACTATGGCTACACCTTC.

V gene TRBV29-1 combines with J gene TRBJ1-5; 9 nucleotides align to TRBD1. Trimming cost V 5 bases and J 5 bases; bases outside gene matches: 7. The CDR3 runs 14 residues. The V gene's germline CDR1 is SQVTM and CDR2 ANQGSEA. CDR3 DNA sequence: TGCAGCGTTACAGGGGGCGCGGCGGATCAGCCCCAGCATTTT. This translates into CSVTGGAADQPQHF.

This clone occurred once. The chain links TRBV4-1 to TRBJ2-7; 8 bases align to TRBD2. The length of the CDR3 is 15 residues. Trimming removed 0 bases from V and 6 bases from J; junction bases left unmatched: 7. Germline lookup yields CDR1 MGHRA and CDR2 YSYEKL. Written as DNA, the CDR3 is TGCGCCAGCAGCCAAGATTTACCCCTAGCGGGCGAGCAGTACTTC. Translated, it gives CASSQDLPLAGEQYF.